This record covers a single T cell receptor (beta chain). The record originates from a study of OX40 agonist ivuxolimab in advanced cancers. Germline-derived CDR1 and CDR2 are KGHSH and LQKENI. The ends were cut back, 2 bases at V and 1 base at J, with 0 bases in the middle. The CDR3 is made up of 12 amino acids. Profiling relied on immunoSEQ multiplex PCR, and the TCRdb table lists in-frame clones only, not all of them. The data hold some 96,000 clones, with roughly 90% observed a single time. The clonotype comes from an adult with an advanced solid tumor such as melanoma, head and neck, liver or kidney cancer. The V call is TRBV18, the J call TRBJ1-3, with no clear D. Sequenced material: CD4+ or CD8+ T cells sorted from blood, taken in a trial of the OX40 agonist ivuxolimab. CDR3 loop: CASSPSGNTIYF. CDR3 nucleotides: TGTGCCAGCTCACCATCTGGAAACACCATATATTTT. The whole variable domain, filled in from reference TRBV18 and TRBJ1-3, reads NAGVMQNPRHLVRRRGQEARLRCSPMKGHSHVYWYRQLPEEGLKFMVYLQKENIIDESGMPKERFSAEFPKEGPSILRIQQVVRGDSAAYFCASSPSGNTIYFGEGSWLTVV.